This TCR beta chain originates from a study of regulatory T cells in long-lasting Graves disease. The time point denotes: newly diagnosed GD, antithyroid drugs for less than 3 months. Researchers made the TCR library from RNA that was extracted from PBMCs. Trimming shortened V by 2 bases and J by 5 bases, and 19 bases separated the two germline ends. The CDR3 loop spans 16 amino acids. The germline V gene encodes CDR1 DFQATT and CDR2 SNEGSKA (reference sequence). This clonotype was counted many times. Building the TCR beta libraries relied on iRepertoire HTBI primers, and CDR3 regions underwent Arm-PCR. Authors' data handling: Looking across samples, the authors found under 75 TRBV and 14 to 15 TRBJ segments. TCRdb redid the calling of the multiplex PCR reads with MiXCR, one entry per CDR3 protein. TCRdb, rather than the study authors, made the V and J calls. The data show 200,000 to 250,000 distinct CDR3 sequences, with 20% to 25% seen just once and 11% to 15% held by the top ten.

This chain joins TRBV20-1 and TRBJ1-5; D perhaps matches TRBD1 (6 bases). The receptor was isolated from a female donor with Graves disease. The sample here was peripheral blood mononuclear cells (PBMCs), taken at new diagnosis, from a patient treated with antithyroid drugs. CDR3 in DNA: TGCAGTGCTAGACCCTTGACAGGTGGAGACTATCAGCCCCAGCATTTT. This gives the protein CSARPLTGGDYQPQHF.